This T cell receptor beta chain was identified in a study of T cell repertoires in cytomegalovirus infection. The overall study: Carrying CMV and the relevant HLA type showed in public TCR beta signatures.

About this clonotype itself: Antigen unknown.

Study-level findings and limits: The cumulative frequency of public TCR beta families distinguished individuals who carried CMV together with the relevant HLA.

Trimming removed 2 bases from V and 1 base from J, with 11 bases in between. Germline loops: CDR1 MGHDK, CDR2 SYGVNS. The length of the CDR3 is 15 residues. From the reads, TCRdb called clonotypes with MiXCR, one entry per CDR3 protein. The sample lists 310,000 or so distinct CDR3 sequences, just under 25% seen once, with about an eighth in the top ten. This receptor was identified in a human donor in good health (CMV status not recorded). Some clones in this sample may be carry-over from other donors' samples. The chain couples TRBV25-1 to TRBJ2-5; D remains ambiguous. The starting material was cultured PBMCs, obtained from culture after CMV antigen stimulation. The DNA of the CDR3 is TGTGCCAGCAGTGAACCTCGGCAGCTCCAAGAGACCCAGTACTTC. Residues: CASSEPRQLQETQYF.